The 14 T cell receptor beta chains below all came from one sample that was sequenced in a study of early stage breast cancer tumors. Assay used: immunoSEQ multiplex PCR; TCRdb lists only in-frame clones, some missing. The data hold about 69,000 clones, with around 80% observed a single time. Sequencing used blood. The receptors here all came from a person aged 40 to 50 with breast cancer.

The chain couples TRBV19 to TRBJ1-1; D gene ambiguous. The CDR3 sequence is 13 residues long. Germline lookup yields CDR1 LNHDA and CDR2 SQIVND (reference sequence). Trimming shortened V by 2 bases and J by 1 base, and 5 bases separated the two germline ends. For the CDR3, the DNA is TGTGCCAGTAGTATATCGCCGAACACTGAAGCTTTCTTT. This sequence encodes CASSISPNTEAFF.

The V gene is TRBV15, the J gene TRBJ2-2, with TRBD1 as a possible D gene (5 bases). CDR1 and CDR2 from the germline V gene are LNHNV and YYDKDF (reference sequence). The CDR3 consists of 15 residues. The V end was cut by 1 base, the J end by 5 bases, with 11 bases between. The CDR3 DNA reads as TGTGCCACCAGCAGAGGAAGGAACAGGACCGGGGAGCTGTTTTTT. As protein: CATSRGRNRTGELFF. The variable domain in full, completed from reference TRBV15 and TRBJ2-2, reads DAMVIQNPRYQVTQFGKPVTLSCSQTLNHNVMYWYQQKSSQAPKLLFHYYDKDFNNEADTPDNFQSRRPNTSFCFLDIRSPGLGDTAMYLCATSRGRNRTGELFFGEGSRLTVL.

The chain has TRBV9 and TRBJ1-1; 8 positions agree with TRBD1. The CDR3 covers 14 residues. CDR1 is SGDLS and CDR2 is YYNGEE in the germline V gene. V was pared by 4 bases and J by 5 bases, with 7 bases of the junction left unmatched. The CDR3 loop reads CASSPRTGRTEAFF. CDR3 bases: TGTGCCAGCAGCCCACGGACAGGGCGGACTGAAGCTTTCTTT.

The chain has TRBV10-3 and TRBJ2-2; TRBD2 matches at 11 bases. The germline V gene encodes CDR1 ENHRY and CDR2 SYGVKD. This CDR3 contains 17 residues. The junction had 13 bases not matched to a gene; V was cut back by 8 bases and J by 5 bases. In DNA form, the CDR3 reads TGTGCCATCTTCGGAGAGACTAGCGGGATAGGGACCGGGGAGCTGTTTTTT. This codes for CAIFGETSGIGTGELFF.

The genes are TRBV19 and TRBJ1-4, with 7 nucleotides matching TRBD1. The length of the CDR3 is 14 residues. Trimming took 6 bases from V and 10 from J; bases not matched to a gene: 11. From germline, CDR1 is LNHDA and CDR2 SQIVND (reference sequence). DNA of the CDR3: TGTGCCAGTAGCACGACAGGGTCTGATGGAAAACTGTTTTTT. Protein: CASSTTGSDGKLFF.

The CDR3 loop reads CASNKQGPIALNEKLFF. The CDR3 coding sequence is TGTGCCAGCAACAAACAGGGCCCCATCGCCCTTAATGAAAAACTGTTTTTT. V is TRBV5-6 and J is TRBJ1-4, with D possibly matching TRBD1 (6 bases). Trimming removed 6 bases at V and 4 bases at J, with 22 bases between. The germline CDR1 and CDR2 sequences are SGHDT and YYEEEE. This CDR3 is built from 17 residues.

The chain carries TRBV28 and TRBJ2-7; D is undetermined. Trimming stripped 5 bases from V and 2 bases from J, with 10 bases between. Germline CDR1 MDHEN, CDR2 SYDVKM. The CDR3 is made up of 13 amino acids. Here the CDR3 reads CASSITTPYEQYF. CDR3 nucleotides: TGTGCCAGCAGTATAACGACTCCCTACGAGCAGTACTTC.

This rearrangement joins TRBV19 to TRBJ2-1, with 8 bases that match TRBD1. This CDR3 contains 14 residues. V lost 5 bases to trimming and J lost 4 bases; unmatched junction nucleotides: 4. Per the germline V gene, CDR1 is LNHDA and CDR2 is SQIVND (reference sequence). The CDR3 loop reads CASSVQGAYNEQFF. The CDR3 DNA reads TGTGCCAGTAGTGTTCAGGGGGCATACAATGAGCAGTTCTTC.

The CDR3 DNA is TGTGCCAGCAGCTTGGAAAGCACCAAAAACATTCAGTACTTC. This codes for CASSLESTKNIQYF. The rearrangement links TRBV5-6 to TRBJ2-4; D not certain. From germline, CDR1 is SGHDT and CDR2 YYEEEE. The V and J ends lost 0 bases and 2 bases respectively, with 6 bases between them. This CDR3 has 14 amino acids.

J is TRBJ1-3 and V is TRBV30; D call uncertain. CDR1 is GTSNPN and CDR2 is SVGIG in the germline V gene (reference sequence). The CDR3 spans 16 residues. The germline V and J ends were trimmed by 0 bases and 0 bases, with 12 bases remaining between them. The CDR3 region has the DNA TGTGCCTGGAGTGTATCGGGAGGAATCTCTGGAAACACCATATATTTT. This encodes CAWSVSGGISGNTIYF. Combining the CDR3 with reference TRBV30 and TRBJ1-3 gives the whole variable domain SQTIHQWPATLVQPVGSPLSLECTVEGTSNPNLYWYRQAAGRGLQLLFYSVGIGQISSEVPQNLSASRPQDRQFILSSKKLLLSDSGFYLCAWSVSGGISGNTIYFGEGSWLTVV.

The rearrangement links TRBV18 to TRBJ2-7; 11 bases line up with TRBD1. Trimming cost V 4 bases and J 3 bases; bases outside gene matches: 8. The V gene's germline CDR1 is KGHSH and CDR2 LQKENI. This CDR3 is 16 amino acids long. Here the CDR3 DNA reads TGTGCCAGCTCACGACCGGGACAGGGGGGAGACTACGAGCAGTACTTC. Its protein is CASSRPGQGGDYEQYF.

This clone showed up just once. The V gene is TRBV27, the J gene TRBJ2-7; possible D gene TRBD1, 6 bases. The ends were cut back, 6 bases at V and 0 bases at J, with 12 bases in the middle. The germline CDR1 and CDR2 sequences are MNHEY and SMNVEV (reference sequence). CDR3 length equals 14 residues. The CDR3 loop reads CASRVRTVSYEQYF. The CDR3 nucleotides read TGTGCCAGCAGAGTTAGGACAGTCTCCTACGAGCAGTACTTC.

This rearrangement joins TRBV28 to TRBJ2-3, with TRBD2 identical over 10 bases. Per the germline V gene, CDR1 is MDHEN and CDR2 is SYDVKM. The junction had 7 bases not matched to a gene; V was cut back by 2 bases and J by 2 bases. The CDR3 is made up of 17 amino acids. CDR3 protein: CASSLELAGVPTDTQYF. CDR3 sequence (DNA): TGTGCCAGCAGTTTAGAGCTAGCGGGAGTTCCCACAGATACGCAGTATTTT. The full variable domain, rest sourced from reference TRBV28 and TRBJ2-3, is DVKVTQSSRYLVKRTGEKVFLECVQDMDHENMFWYRQDPGLGLRLIYFSYDVKMKEKGDIPEGYSVSREKKERFSLILESASTNQTSMYLCASSLELAGVPTDTQYFGPGTRLTVL.

The chain couples TRBV11-3 to TRBJ2-7, with D uncertain. CDR3 length equals 15 residues. Trimming removed 2 bases at V and 3 bases at J, with 14 bases between. Germline CDR1 is SGHNT and CDR2 is YENEEA. CDR3 protein: CASSLFASSDYEQYF. The CDR3, as DNA: TGTGCCAGCAGCTTATTTGCTAGTTCTGACTACGAGCAGTACTTC.